This T cell receptor (beta chain) derives from a study of T cells after yellow fever vaccination. The germline V gene has CDR1 SGHTA and CDR2 FQGNSA. The V end was cut by 5 bases, the J end by 6 bases, with 16 bases between. The CDR3 runs 14 residues. TCRdb reprocessed the 5' RACE reads with MiXCR, giving one entry per CDR3 protein. The data contain approximately 260,000 distinct CDR3 sequences, roughly 4.8% of them singletons. This material consisted of CD4+ T cells sorted from PBMCs, taken on the day of the yellow fever booster vaccination. The clonotype comes from a man between 18 and 29 years old who received the YFV17D yellow fever vaccine. The V gene is TRBV7-2, the J gene TRBJ2-5, with D perhaps TRBD2 (7 bases). The CDR3 region is CASSGTGGAKTQYF. In DNA, the CDR3 is TGTGCCAGCAGCGGTACTGGGGGGGCAAAGACCCAGTACTTC.